Reported below is one T cell receptor beta chain. The data belong to a study of beta chain features in type 1 diabetes. The V gene lost 0 bases and the J gene lost 4 bases, with 15 bases spanning the gap. The CDR3 runs to 16 residues. From germline, CDR1 is LGHNT and CDR2 FRNRAP. The authors reverse transcribed all of the isolated RNA, so sequencing captured expressed TCRB transcripts. Only in-frame clones appear in the TCRdb table, and some are missing; sequencing was by immunoSEQ multiplex PCR. Of just over 600,000 clones listed, 15% to 18% were seen once; the top ten hold 0.093%. What was sequenced was naive CD4+ T cells from blood. The chain is built from TRBV12-5 and TRBJ1-1; D is ambiguous. The source of this sequence is a man aged 18 to 29 in good health. The CDR3: CASGLVLERFRTEAFF. In DNA, the CDR3 is TGTGCTAGTGGTTTGGTACTAGAGCGGTTTCGCACTGAAGCTTTCTTT.